The 15 T cell receptor beta chains listed next were all sequenced from one sample in a study of T cell repertoires in cytomegalovirus infection. TCRdb fed the reads into MiXCR, producing one record per CDR3 protein. The profile covers roughly 720,000 distinct CDR3 sequences, with roughly 36% appearing a single time and 2.5% to 3.5% taken by the ten largest. The sequenced sample consisted of PBMCs. These receptors all come from a human donor in good health (CMV status not recorded). Some clones in this sample may be carry-over from other donors' samples.

This clonotype was counted ten times or more. The J gene is TRBJ1-1, the V gene TRBV7-6; 7 bases map to TRBD1. Germline CDR1 SGHVS, CDR2 FNYEAQ. J gave up 0 bases and V 4 bases, and 5 bases lay outside the gene matches. There are 15 residues in the CDR3. CDR3 amino acids: CASSSSTGLNTEAFF. CDR3 nucleotides: TGTGCCAGCAGCTCGTCGACAGGGCTGAACACTGAAGCTTTCTTT.

This clonotype was counted between two and nine times. The genes are TRBV12-5 and TRBJ2-2; 7 bases agree with TRBD2. V trimming: 9 bases; J trimming: 5 bases; junction bases outside the gene matches: 9. Germline loops: CDR1 LGHNT, CDR2 FRNRAP. The CDR3 length is 14 residues. CDR3 in amino acids: CASRGLAETGELFF. CDR3 DNA sequence: TGTGCTAGCCGCGGGCTAGCGGAAACCGGGGAGCTGTTTTTT.

The chain recombines TRBV7-2 with TRBJ2-1, with D uncertain. Germline CDR1 SGHTA, CDR2 FQGNSA. Trimming removed 0 bases at V and 6 bases at J, with 6 bases between. This CDR3 comprises 13 residues. The CDR3 DNA is TGTGCCAGCAGCTTAGCTGTGATCAATGAGCAGTTCTTC. The encoded protein is CASSLAVINEQFF. Using reference TRBV7-2 and TRBJ2-1 for the parts outside the CDR3, the full variable domain is GAGVSQSPSNKVTEKGKDVELRCDPISGHTALYWYRQSLGQGLEFLIYFQGNSAPDKSGLPSDRFSAERTGGSVSTLTIQRTQQEDSAVYLCASSLAVINEQFFGPGTRLTVL.

In its sample, this clonotype was seen a few times. The rearrangement links TRBV18 to TRBJ2-7, with 12 bases lining up with TRBD1. V was clipped by 3 bases and J by 3 bases; unmatched bases: 9. Per the germline V gene, CDR1 is KGHSH and CDR2 is LQKENI. The CDR3 is 17 residues long. The CDR3, as DNA: TGTGCCAGCTCACCCACGGGACAGGGGGCGGCTTTCTACGAGCAGTACTTC. It specifies CASSPTGQGAAFYEQYF.

There are a few counts of this clonotype. V is TRBV7-2 and J is TRBJ2-7, with TRBD2 matching 8 bases. Germline lookup yields CDR1 SGHTA and CDR2 FQGNSA. Trimming removed 4 bases from V and 7 bases from J; junction bases left unmatched: 12. The CDR3 consists of 15 residues. CDR3 nucleotide sequence: TGTGCCAGCAGCTCCCGGGGTGCGGGAGGCGGGGAGCAGTACTTC. This codes for CASSSRGAGGGEQYF. Using reference TRBV7-2 and TRBJ2-7 for the parts outside the CDR3, the full variable domain is GAGVSQSPSNKVTEKGKDVELRCDPISGHTALYWYRQSLGQGLEFLIYFQGNSAPDKSGLPSDRFSAERTGGSVSTLTIQRTQQEDSAVYLCASSSRGAGGGEQYFGPGTRLTVT.

This clonotype came up a few times. The V call is TRBV7-9, the J call TRBJ2-1, with unresolved D. Germline CDR1 reads SEHNR; CDR2 reads FQNEAQ (reference sequence). The length of the CDR3 is 14 residues. Trimming removed 5 bases from V and 9 bases from J, with 17 bases in between. CDR3 protein: CASSPLVVGFEQFF. The DNA of the CDR3 is TGTGCCAGCAGCCCTCTGGTAGTTGGTTTTGAGCAGTTCTTC.

This chain connects TRBV18 to TRBJ2-3, with 12 bases fitting TRBD1. The ends lost 0 bases at V and 6 bases at J; junction bases unmatched: 1. Germline loops: CDR1 KGHSH, CDR2 LQKENI. The CDR3 is made up of 15 amino acids. The CDR3 loop is CASSPPGTGGDTQYF. The CDR3 region has the DNA TGTGCCAGCTCACCACCCGGGACAGGGGGCGATACGCAGTATTTT.

This clonotype was detected only a few times. This chain links TRBV2 with TRBJ1-5; no definite D call. This CDR3 region has 15 residues. Germline V gene lookup returns CDR1 SNHLY and CDR2 FYNNEI. The V gene lost 5 bases and the J gene lost 3 bases, with 14 bases spanning the gap. CDR3 coding DNA: TGTGCCAGCAGTCCTCGGGAGGGTTTCAATCAGCCCCAGCATTTT. It codes for CASSPREGFNQPQHF.

The chain links TRBV28 to TRBJ1-1; possibly TRBD1 for D (5 bases). The V gene lost 5 bases and the J gene lost 5 bases, with 18 bases spanning the gap. The germline V gene has CDR1 MDHEN and CDR2 SYDVKM. The CDR3 is 15 amino acids. CDR3: CASSVAGAPRTEAFF. DNA of the CDR3: TGTGCCAGCAGTGTAGCCGGGGCGCCCCGGACTGAAGCTTTCTTT.

About this clonotype itself: The junction departs from the called germline gene at one end, perhaps through a read error. The V and J genes are TRBV12-3 or TRBV12-4 and TRBJ2-3; TRBD1 is a possible D gene (6 bases). The CDR3 length is 16 residues. The CDR3 nucleotides read TGTGCAAGCAGCCTTTCCCGGACAGTCTCCCCGGATACTCAGTCTTTT. It codes for CASSLSRTVSPDTQSF.

The chain couples TRBV7-4 to TRBJ2-6; TRBD1 agrees at 12 bases. CDR1 is SGHVT, CDR2 SQSDAQ, per germline. The CDR3 is 18 amino acids. J gave up 4 bases and V 4 bases, and 8 bases lay outside the gene matches. CDR3 amino acids: CASSSPGQGASGANVLTF. For the CDR3, the DNA is TGTGCCAGCAGCTCTCCGGGACAGGGGGCTTCCGGGGCCAACGTCCTGACTTTC.

In this sample, this clonotype turned up a few times. V is TRBV4-2 and J is TRBJ2-3; D gene unclear. V dropped 0 bases and J dropped 2 bases, with 18 bases sitting between them. The CDR3 contains 18 residues. Germline assignment: CDR1 LGHNA and CDR2 YNFKEQ. CDR3: CASSQDHLAEIFTDTQYF. DNA for the CDR3: TGTGCCAGCAGCCAAGATCACCTGGCTGAGATCTTCACAGATACGCAGTATTTT.

The chain joins TRBV28 to TRBJ2-4, with a weak D call TRBD2 (6 bases). V was clipped by 2 bases and J by 0 bases, with 11 bases between them. Germline CDR1 reads MDHEN; CDR2 reads SYDVKM. This CDR3 has 16 residues. The CDR3 DNA reads TGTGCCAGCAGTTTAGGGGGGTTACTAGCCAAAAACATTCAGTACTTC. Translating it yields CASSLGGLLAKNIQYF.

Concerning this clonotype itself: This may be a read error, as it is one base from a much larger clone. The chain has TRBV7-2 and TRBJ2-5; D is undetermined. CDR1 SGHTA and CDR2 FQGNSA come from the germline V gene. The CDR3 has 13 residues. The CDR3 region has the DNA TGTGCCAGCAGCCAACAGCGTCAAGAGACCCTGTACTTC. Residues: CASSQQRQETLYF.

This clonotype has a handful of counts. V usage is TRBV28 and J usage is TRBJ1-2, with no clear D. V dropped 6 bases and J dropped 4 bases, with 12 bases sitting between them. Per the germline V gene, CDR1 is MDHEN and CDR2 is SYDVKM. CDR3 length equals 13 residues. The CDR3 loop reads CASSLDVFYGYTF. The CDR3, as DNA: TGTGCCAGCAGCCTGGACGTCTTCTATGGCTACACCTTC.